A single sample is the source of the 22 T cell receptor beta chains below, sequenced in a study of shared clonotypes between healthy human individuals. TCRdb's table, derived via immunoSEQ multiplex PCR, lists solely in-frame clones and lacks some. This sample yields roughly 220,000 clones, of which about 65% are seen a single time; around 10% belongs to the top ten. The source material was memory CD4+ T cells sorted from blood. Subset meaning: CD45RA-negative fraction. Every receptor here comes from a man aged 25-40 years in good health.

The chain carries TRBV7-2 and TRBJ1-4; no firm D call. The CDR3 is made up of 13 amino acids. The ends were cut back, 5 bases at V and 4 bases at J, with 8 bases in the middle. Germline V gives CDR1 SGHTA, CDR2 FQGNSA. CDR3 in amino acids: CASSQRGNEKLFF. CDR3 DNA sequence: TGTGCCAGCAGCCAACGGGGTAATGAAAAACTGTTTTTT.

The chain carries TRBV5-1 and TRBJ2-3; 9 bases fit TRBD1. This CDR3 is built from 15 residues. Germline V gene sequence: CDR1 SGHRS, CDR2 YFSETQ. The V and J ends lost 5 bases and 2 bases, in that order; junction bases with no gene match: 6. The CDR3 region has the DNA TGCGCCAGCAGATTACAGGGGGCTTACACAGATACGCAGTATTTT. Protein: CASRLQGAYTDTQYF. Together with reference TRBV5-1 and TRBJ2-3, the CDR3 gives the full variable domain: KAGVTQTPRYLIKTRGQQVTLSCSPISGHRSVSWYQQTPGQGLQFLFEYFSETQRNKGNFPGRFSGRQFSNSRSEMNVSTLELGDSALYLCASRLQGAYTDTQYFGPGTRLTVL.

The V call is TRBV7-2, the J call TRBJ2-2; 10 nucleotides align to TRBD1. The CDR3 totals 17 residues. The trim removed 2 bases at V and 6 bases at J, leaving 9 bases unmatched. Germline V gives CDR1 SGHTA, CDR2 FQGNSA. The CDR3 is CASSLLAGQGFAGELFF. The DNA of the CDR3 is TGTGCCAGCAGCTTACTTGCGGGACAGGGGTTCGCCGGGGAGCTGTTTTTT.

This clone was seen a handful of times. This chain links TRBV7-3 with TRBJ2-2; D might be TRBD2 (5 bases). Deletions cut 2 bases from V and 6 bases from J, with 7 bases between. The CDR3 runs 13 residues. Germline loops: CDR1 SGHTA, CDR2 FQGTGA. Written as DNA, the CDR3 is TGTGCCAGCAGCTTACTAGCTCCCGGGGAGCTGTTTTTT. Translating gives CASSLLAPGELFF.

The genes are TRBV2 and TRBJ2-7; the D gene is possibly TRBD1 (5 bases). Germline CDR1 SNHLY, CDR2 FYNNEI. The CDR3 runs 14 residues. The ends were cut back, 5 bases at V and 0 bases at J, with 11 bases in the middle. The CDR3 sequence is CASSKVRASYEQYF. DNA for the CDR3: TGTGCCAGCAGTAAGGTCAGGGCCTCCTACGAGCAGTACTTC.

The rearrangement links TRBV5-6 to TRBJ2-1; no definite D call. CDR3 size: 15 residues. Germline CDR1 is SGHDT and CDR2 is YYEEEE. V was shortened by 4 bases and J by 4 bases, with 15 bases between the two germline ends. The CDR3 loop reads CASSRMDLGYNEQFF. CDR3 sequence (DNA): TGTGCCAGCAGCAGGATGGATTTAGGGTACAATGAGCAGTTCTTC.

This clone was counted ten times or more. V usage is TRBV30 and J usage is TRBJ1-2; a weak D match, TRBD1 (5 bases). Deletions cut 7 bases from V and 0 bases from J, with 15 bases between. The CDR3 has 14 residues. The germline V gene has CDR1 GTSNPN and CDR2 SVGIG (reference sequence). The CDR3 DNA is TGTGCCTTGTACGACAGAGACGCTAACTATGGCTACACCTTC. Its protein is CALYDRDANYGYTF.

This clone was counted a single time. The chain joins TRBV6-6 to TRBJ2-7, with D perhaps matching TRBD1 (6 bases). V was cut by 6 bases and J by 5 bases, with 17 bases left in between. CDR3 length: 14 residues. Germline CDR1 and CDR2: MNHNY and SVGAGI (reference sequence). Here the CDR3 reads CASRPWDTTHEQYF. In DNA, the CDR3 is TGTGCCAGCAGACCCTGGGACACTACGCACGAGCAGTACTTC.

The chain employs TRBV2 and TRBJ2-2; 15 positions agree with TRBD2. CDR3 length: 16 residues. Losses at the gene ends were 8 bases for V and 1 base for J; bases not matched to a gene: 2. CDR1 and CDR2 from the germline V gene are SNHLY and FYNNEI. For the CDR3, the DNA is TGTGCCAGCGGACTAGCGGGAGGGCTGAACACCGGGGAGCTGTTTTTT. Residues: CASGLAGGLNTGELFF.

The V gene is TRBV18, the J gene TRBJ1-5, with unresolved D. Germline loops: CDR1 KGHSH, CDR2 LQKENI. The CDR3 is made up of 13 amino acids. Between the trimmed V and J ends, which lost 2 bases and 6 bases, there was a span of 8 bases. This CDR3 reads CASSPSVGQPQHF. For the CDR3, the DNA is TGTGCCAGCTCACCAAGCGTAGGTCAGCCCCAGCATTTT.

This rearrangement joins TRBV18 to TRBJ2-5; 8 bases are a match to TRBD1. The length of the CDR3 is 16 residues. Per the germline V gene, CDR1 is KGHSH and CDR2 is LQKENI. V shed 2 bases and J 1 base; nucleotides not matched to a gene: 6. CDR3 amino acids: CASSPLGTGGQETQYF. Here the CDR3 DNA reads TGTGCCAGCTCACCATTAGGGACAGGAGGCCAAGAGACCCAGTACTTC.

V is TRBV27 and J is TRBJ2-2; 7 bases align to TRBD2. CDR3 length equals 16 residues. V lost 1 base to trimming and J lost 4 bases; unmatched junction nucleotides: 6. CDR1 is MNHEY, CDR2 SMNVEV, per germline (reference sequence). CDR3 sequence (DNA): TGTGCCAGCAGTTTATTGGGAGGGGCGCTCACCGGGGAGCTGTTTTTT. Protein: CASSLLGGALTGELFF.

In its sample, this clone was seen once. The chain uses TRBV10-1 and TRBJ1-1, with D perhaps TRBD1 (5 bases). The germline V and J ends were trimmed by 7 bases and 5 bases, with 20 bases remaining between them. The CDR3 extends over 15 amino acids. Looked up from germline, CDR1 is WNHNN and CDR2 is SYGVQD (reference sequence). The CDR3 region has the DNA TGCGCCAGCACAAAGAGGGACGTCCTAGGGACTGAAGCTTTCTTT. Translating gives CASTKRDVLGTEAFF.

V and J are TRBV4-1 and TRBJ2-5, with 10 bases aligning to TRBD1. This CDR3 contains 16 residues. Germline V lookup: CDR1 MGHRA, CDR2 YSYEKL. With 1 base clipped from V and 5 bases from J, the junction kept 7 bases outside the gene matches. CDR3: CASSQADRGRRETQYF. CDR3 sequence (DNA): TGCGCCAGCAGCCAAGCCGACAGGGGGCGACGGGAGACCCAGTACTTC.

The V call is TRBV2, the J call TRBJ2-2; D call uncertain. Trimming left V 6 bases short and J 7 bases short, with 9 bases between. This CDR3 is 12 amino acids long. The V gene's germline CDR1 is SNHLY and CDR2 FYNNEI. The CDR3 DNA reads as TGTGCCAGCAGCGAGCATGGCGGGGAGCTGTTTTTT. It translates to CASSEHGGELFF.

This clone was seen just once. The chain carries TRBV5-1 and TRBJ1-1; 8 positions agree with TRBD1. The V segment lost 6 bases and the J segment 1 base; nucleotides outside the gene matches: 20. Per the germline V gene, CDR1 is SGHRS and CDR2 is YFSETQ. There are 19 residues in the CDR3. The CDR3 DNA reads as TGCGCCAGCACGCAGGGGGCGCGGTTTTTCGAGGGGCAGAACACTGAAGCTTTCTTT. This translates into CASTQGARFFEGQNTEAFF.

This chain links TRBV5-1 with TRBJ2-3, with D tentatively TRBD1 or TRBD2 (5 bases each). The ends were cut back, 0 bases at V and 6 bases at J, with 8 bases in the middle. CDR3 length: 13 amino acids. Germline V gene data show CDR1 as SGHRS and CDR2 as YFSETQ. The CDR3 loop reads CASSLGGLDTQYF. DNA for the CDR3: TGCGCCAGCAGCTTGGGGGGGTTGGATACGCAGTATTTT.

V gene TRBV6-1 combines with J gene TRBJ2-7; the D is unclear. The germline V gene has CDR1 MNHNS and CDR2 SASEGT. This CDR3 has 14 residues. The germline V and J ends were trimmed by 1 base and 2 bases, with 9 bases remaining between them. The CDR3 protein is CASSEVIPTYEQYF. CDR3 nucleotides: TGTGCCAGCAGTGAAGTTATCCCCACCTACGAGCAGTACTTC.

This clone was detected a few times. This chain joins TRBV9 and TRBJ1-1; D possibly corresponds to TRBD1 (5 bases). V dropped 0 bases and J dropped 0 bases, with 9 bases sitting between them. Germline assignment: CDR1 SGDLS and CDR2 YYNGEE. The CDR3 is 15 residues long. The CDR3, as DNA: TGTGCCAGCAGCGTAGTTCCGGGACTGAACACTGAAGCTTTCTTT. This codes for CASSVVPGLNTEAFF.

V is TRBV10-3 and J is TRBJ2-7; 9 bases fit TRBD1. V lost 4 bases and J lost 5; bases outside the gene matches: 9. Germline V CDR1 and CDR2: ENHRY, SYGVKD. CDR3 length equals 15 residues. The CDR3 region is CAISVLTGGSNEQYF. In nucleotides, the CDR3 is TGTGCCATCAGTGTGTTGACAGGGGGTTCGAACGAGCAGTACTTC.

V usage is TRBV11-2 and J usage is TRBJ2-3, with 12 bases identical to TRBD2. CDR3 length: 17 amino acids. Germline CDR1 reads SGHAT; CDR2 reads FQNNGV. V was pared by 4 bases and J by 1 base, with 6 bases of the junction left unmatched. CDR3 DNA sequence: TGTGCCAGCAGCTCCTCACGACTAGCGGGGGGCACAGATACGCAGTATTTT. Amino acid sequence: CASSSSRLAGGTDTQYF.

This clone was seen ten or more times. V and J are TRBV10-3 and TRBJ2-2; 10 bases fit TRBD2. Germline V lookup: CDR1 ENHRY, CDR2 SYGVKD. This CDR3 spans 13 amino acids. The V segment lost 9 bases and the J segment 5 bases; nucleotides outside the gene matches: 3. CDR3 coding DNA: TGTGCCATGACTAGCGGGCTTACCGGGGAGCTGTTTTTT. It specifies CAMTSGLTGELFF.